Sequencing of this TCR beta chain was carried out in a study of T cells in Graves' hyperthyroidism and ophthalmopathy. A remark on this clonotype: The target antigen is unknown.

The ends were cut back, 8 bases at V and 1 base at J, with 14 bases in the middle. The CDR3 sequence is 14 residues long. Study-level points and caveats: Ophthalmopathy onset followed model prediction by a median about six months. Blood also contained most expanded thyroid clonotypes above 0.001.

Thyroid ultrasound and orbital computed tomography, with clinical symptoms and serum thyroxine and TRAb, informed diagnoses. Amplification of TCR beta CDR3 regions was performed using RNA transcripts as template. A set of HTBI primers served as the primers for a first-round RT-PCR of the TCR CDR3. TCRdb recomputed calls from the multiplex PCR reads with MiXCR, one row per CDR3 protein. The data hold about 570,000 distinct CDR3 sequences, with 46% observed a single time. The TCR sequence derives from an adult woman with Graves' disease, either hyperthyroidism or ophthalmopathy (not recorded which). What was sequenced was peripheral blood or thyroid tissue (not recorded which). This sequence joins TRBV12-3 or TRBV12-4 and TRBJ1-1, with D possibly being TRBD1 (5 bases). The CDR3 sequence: CASGQGVRNTEAFF. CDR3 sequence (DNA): TGTGCCAGCGGCCAGGGCGTTAGGAACACTGAAGCTTTCTTT.